The entry below describes one T cell receptor beta chain. What it binds is unknown. These data originate in a study of cytomegalovirus exposure and HLA in healthy donors. Study observations and caveats: A later analysis found TCR association rates differed by HLA locus, highest for DRB1 and lowest for HLA-C. Later analysis identified about 18,000 TCR beta sequences associated with HLA alleles, using a false discovery rate threshold of 0.05. The CMV antigen specificity of a few CMV-associated chains was confirmed through in vitro analysis. Analyses of presence/absence relied on an assumption of roughly uniform sequencing depth across donors.

Germline V lookup: CDR1 SGHRS, CDR2 YFSETQ. This CDR3 has 13 residues. V lost 1 base, J lost 6 bases, and 11 bases lay in between. The PCR made use of 60 Vbeta and 13 Jbeta primers. This table comes from immunoSEQ multiplex PCR, and its TCRdb copy is limited to in-frame clones, with some not included. The profile shows 110,000 to 150,000 clones, approximately 80% of them singletons. The chain couples TRBV5-1 to TRBJ2-7, with a tentative D call TRBD1 (6 bases). This receptor was identified in a male donor in good health and CMV-seronegative. The sequenced sample consisted of PBMCs. CDR3 in DNA: TGCGCCAGCAGCTTGTCCACAGGGCTCGAGCAGTACTTC. Its translation is CASSLSTGLEQYF.